The clone carrying this T cell receptor beta chain was seen at least ten times. Its target is unknown. TCRdb itself ran the reads through MiXCR, one entry per CDR3 protein. Among over 50,000 distinct CDR3 sequences listed, around 20% were seen once. This entry belongs to a study of T cell repertoires in cytomegalovirus infection. The germline V gene encodes CDR1 MNHEY and CDR2 SVGAGI. V was clipped by 6 bases and J by 9 bases; unmatched bases: 16. The CDR3 covers 17 residues. The receptor's source is a human donor in good health (CMV status not recorded). Some clones in this sample may be carry-over from other donors' samples. The chain has TRBV6-5 and TRBJ2-1; 11 bases are shared with TRBD1. This sample comprised CD8+ T cells from cultured PBMCs, obtained from culture after CMV antigen stimulation. The CDR3 region is CASSQISGTGGYGEQFF. Written as DNA, the CDR3 is TGTGCCAGCAGCCAAATATCCGGGACAGGGGGATACGGTGAGCAGTTCTTC.